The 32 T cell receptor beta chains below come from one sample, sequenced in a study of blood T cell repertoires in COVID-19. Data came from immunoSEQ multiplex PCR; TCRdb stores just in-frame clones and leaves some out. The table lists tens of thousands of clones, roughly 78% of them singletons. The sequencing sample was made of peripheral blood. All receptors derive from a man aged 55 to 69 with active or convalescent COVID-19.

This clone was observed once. The CDR3 nucleotides are TGTGCCAGCAGTGGGGACATCTCCTACGAGCAGTACTTC. Its protein product is CASSGDISYEQYF. This rearrangement joins TRBV2 to TRBJ2-7, with D possibly being TRBD1 (6 bases). The CDR3 is 13 residues long. Germline CDR1 is SNHLY and CDR2 is FYNNEI. V lost 4 bases, J lost 0 bases, and 7 bases lay in between. Variable domain in full (rest from reference TRBV2 and TRBJ2-7): EPEVTQTPSHQVTQMGQEVILRCVPISNHLYFYWYRQILGQKVEFLVSFYNNEISEKSEIFDDQFSVERPDGSNFTLKIRSTKLEDSAMYFCASSGDISYEQYFGPGTRLTVT.

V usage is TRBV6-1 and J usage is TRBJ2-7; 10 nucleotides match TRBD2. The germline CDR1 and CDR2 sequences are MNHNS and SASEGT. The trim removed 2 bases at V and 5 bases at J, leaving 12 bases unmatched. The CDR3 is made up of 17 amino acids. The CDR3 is CASSEIPVAGGPNEQYF. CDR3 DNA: TGTGCCAGCAGTGAAATACCCGTAGCGGGGGGCCCCAACGAGCAGTACTTC.

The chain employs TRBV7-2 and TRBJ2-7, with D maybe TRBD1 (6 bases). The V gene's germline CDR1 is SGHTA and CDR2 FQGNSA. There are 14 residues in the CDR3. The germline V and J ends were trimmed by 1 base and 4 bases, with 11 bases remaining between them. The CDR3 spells CASSLVQGRYEQYF. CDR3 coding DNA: TGTGCCAGCAGCTTAGTACAGGGAAGGTACGAGCAGTACTTC.

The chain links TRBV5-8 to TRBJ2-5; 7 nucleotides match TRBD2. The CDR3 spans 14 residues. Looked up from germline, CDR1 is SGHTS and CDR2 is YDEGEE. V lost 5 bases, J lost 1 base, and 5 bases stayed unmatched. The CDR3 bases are TGTGCCAGCAGAGCTAGCGGAGCCCAAGAGACCCAGTACTTC. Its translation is CASRASGAQETQYF. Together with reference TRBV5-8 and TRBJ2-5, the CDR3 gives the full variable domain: EAGVTQSPTHLIKTRGQQATLRCSPISGHTSVYWYQQALGLGLQFLLWYDEGEERNRGNFPPRFSGRQFPNYSSELNVNALELEDSALYLCASRASGAQETQYFGPGTRLLVL.

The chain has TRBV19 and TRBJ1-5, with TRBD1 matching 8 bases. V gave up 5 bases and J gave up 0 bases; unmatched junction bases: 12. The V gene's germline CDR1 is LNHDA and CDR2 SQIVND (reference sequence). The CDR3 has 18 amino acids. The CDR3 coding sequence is TGTGCCAGTAGTGGTTGGAGGTCAGGGGGCCATAGCAATCAGCCCCAGCATTTT. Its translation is CASSGWRSGGHSNQPQHF.

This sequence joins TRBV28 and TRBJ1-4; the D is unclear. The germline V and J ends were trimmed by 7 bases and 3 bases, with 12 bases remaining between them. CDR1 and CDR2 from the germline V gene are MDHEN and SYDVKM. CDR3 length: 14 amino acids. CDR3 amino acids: CASILNGANEKLFF. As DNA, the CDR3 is TGTGCCAGCATTTTGAACGGAGCTAATGAAAAACTGTTTTTT.

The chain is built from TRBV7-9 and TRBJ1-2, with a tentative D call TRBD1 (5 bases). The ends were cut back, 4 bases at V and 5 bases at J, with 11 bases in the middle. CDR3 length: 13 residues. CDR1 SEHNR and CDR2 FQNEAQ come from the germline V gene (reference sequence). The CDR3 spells CASSYVGDYGYTF. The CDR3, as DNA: TGTGCCAGCAGCTACGTAGGGGATTATGGCTACACCTTC.

In nucleotides, the CDR3 is TGTGCCAGCAGCTTAGAGGCCCGACAGGGAGGCTACGAGCAGTACTTC. This sequence encodes CASSLEARQGGYEQYF. The gene calls are TRBV7-2 and TRBJ2-7; a weak D match, TRBD1 (7 bases). Looked up from germline, CDR1 is SGHTA and CDR2 is FQGNSA. V lost 1 base to trimming and J lost 3 bases, with 16 bases between them. The CDR3 has 16 residues.

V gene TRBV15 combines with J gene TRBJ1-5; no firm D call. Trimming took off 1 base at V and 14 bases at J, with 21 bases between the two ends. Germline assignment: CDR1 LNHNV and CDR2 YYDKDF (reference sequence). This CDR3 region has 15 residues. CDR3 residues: CATSRGSGGNNIEHF. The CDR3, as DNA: TGTGCCACCAGCAGAGGTTCGGGAGGGAACAACATTGAGCATTTT.

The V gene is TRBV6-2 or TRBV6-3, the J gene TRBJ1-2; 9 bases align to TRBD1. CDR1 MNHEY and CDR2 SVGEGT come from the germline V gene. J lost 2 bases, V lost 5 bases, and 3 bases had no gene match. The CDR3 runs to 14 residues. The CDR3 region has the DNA TGTGCCAGCAGTCGAGGGACAGGGAACTATGGCTACACCTTC. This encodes CASSRGTGNYGYTF.

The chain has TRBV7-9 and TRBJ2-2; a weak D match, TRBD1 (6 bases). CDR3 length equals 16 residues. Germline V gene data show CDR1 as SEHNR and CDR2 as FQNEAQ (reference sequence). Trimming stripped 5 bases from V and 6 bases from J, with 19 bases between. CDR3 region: CASSRTGNLVSGELFF. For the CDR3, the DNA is TGTGCCAGCAGCCGAACAGGGAATCTTGTATCCGGGGAGCTGTTTTTT.

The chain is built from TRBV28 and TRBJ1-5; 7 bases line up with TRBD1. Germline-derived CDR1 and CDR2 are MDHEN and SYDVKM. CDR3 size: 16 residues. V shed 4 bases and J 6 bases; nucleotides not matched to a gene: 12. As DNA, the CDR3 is TGTGCCAGCAGTTCCACACACTACAGGGGATTTCAGCCCCAGCATTTT. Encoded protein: CASSSTHYRGFQPQHF.

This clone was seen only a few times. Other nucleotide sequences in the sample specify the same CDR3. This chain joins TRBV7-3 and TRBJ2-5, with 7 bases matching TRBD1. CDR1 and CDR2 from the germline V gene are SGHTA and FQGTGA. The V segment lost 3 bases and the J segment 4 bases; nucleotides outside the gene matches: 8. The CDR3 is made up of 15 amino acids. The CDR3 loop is CASSLIPGGRETQYF. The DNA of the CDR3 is TGTGCCAGCAGCTTGATCCCAGGGGGAAGAGAGACCCAGTACTTC.

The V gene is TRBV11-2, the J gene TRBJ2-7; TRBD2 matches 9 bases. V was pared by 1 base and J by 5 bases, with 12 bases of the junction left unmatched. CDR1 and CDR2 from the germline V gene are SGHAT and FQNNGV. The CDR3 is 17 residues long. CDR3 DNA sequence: TGTGCCAGCAGCTTAGGGTTGTCTAGCGGGGCCTTCGACGAGCAGTACTTC. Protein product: CASSLGLSSGAFDEQYF.

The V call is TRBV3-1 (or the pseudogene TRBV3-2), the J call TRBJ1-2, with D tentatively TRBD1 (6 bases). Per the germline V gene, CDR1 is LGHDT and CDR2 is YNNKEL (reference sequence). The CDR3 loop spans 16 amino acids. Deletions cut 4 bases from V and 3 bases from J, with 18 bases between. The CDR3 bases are TGTGCCAGCAGCCTGATGAGTGAGGGGGAATACTATGGCTACACCTTC. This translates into CASSLMSEGEYYGYTF.

CDR3 in amino acids: CASSSGIVPEQYF. CDR3 bases: TGTGCCAGCAGTTCGGGGATAGTTCCCGAGCAGTACTTC. The chain uses TRBV28 and TRBJ2-7; TRBD2 is a possible D gene (5 bases). The CDR3 length is 13 residues. In germline, CDR1 is MDHEN, CDR2 SYDVKM. The V end lost 4 bases, the J end lost 6 bases, and 13 bases lay between the germline ends.

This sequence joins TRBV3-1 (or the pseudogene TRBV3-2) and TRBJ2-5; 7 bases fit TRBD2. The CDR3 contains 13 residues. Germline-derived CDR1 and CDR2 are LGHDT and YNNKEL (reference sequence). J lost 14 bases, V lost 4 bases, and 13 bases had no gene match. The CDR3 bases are TGTGCCAGCAGCCCGCCCCAAGCGGGGCCCTCCTACTTC. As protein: CASSPPQAGPSYF.

The CDR3 reads CASSLSRDYPWPDNEQFF. CDR3 bases: TGTGCCAGCAGCCTTAGCCGGGACTACCCCTGGCCCGACAATGAGCAGTTCTTC. V gene TRBV7-9 combines with J gene TRBJ2-1, with 7 bases fitting TRBD2. The length of the CDR3 is 18 residues. Germline V lookup: CDR1 SEHNR, CDR2 FQNEAQ (reference sequence). The trim removed 5 bases at V and 5 bases at J, leaving 18 bases unmatched.

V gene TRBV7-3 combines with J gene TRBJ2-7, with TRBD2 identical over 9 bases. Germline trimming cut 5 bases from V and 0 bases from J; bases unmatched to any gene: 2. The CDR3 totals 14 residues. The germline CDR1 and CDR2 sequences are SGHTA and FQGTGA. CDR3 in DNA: TGTGCCAGCAGCCGTAGCGGGGGCTCCTACGAGCAGTACTTC. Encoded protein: CASSRSGGSYEQYF.

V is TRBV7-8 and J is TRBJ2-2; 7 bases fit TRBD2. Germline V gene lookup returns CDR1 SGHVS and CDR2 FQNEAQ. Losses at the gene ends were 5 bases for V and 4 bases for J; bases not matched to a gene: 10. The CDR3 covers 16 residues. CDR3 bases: TGTGCCAGCAGCCTCGTGATTGGGGGGGGCACCGGGGAGCTGTTTTTT. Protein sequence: CASSLVIGGGTGELFF. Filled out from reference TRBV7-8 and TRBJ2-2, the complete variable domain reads GAGVSQSPRYKVAKRGQDVALRCDPISGHVSLFWYQQALGQGPEFLTYFQNEAQLDKSGLPSDRFFAERPEGSVSTLKIQRTQQEDSAVYLCASSLVIGGGTGELFFGEGSRLTVL.

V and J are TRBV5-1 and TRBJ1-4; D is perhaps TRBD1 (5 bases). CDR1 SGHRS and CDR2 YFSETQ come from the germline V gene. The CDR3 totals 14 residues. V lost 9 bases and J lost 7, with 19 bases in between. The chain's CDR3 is CATRVGQGSEKLFF. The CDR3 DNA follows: TGCGCCACCCGAGTAGGGCAGGGATCTGAAAAACTGTTTTTT.

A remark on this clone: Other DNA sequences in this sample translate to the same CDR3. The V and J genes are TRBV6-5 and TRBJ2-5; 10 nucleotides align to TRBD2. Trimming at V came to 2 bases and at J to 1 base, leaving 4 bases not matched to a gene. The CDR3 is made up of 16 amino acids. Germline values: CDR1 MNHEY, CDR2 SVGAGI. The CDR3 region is CASSYVLAGAQETQYF. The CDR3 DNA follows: TGTGCCAGCAGTTACGTCCTAGCGGGGGCCCAAGAGACCCAGTACTTC.

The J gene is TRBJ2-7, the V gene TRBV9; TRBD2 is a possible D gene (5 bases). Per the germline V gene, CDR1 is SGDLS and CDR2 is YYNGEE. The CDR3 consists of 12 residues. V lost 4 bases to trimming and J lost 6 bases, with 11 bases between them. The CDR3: CASSPGSGEQYF. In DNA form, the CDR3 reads TGTGCCAGCAGCCCGGGGAGCGGCGAGCAGTACTTC.

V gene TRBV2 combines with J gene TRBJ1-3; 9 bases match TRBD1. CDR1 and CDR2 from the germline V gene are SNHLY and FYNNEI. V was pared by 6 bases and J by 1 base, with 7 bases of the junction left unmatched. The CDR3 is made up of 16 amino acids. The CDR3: CASSPQGTGSGNTIYF. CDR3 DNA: TGTGCCAGCAGCCCCCAGGGGACAGGGTCTGGAAACACCATATATTTT. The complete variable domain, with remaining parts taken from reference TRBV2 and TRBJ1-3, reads EPEVTQTPSHQVTQMGQEVILRCVPISNHLYFYWYRQILGQKVEFLVSFYNNEISEKSEIFDDQFSVERPDGSNFTLKIRSTKLEDSAMYFCASSPQGTGSGNTIYFGEGSWLTVV.

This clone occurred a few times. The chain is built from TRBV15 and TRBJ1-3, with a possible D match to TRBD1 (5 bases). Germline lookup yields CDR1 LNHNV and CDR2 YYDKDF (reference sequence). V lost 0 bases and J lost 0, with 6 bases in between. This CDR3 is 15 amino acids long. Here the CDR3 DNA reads TGTGCCACCAGCAGAGATACAGGCTCTGGAAACACCATATATTTT. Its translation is CATSRDTGSGNTIYF. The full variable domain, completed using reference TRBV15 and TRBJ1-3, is DAMVIQNPRYQVTQFGKPVTLSCSQTLNHNVMYWYQQKSSQAPKLLFHYYDKDFNNEADTPDNFQSRRPNTSFCFLDIRSPGLGDTAMYLCATSRDTGSGNTIYFGEGSWLTVV.

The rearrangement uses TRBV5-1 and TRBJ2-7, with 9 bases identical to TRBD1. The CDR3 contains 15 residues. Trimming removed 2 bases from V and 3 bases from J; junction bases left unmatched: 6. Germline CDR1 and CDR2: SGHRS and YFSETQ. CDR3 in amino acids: CASSFSGTGIYEQYF. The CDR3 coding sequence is TGCGCCAGCAGCTTTTCGGGGACAGGGATCTACGAGCAGTACTTC.

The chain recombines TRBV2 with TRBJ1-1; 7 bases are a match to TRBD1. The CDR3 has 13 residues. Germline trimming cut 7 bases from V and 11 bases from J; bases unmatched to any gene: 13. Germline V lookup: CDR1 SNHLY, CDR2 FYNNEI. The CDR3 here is CASTRRDSSWAFF. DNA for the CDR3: TGTGCCAGCACCAGACGGGACAGTTCGTGGGCTTTCTTT.

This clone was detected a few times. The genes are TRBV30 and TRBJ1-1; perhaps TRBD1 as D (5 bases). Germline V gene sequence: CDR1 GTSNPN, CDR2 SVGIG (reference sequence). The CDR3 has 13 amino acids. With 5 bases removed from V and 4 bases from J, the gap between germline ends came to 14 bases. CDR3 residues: CAWGGTLGTEAFF. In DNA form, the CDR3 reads TGTGCCTGGGGGGGGACCTTGGGCACTGAAGCTTTCTTT. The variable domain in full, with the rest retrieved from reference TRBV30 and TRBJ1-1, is SQTIHQWPATLVQPVGSPLSLECTVEGTSNPNLYWYRQAAGRGLQLLFYSVGIGQISSEVPQNLSASRPQDRQFILSSKKLLLSDSGFYLCAWGGTLGTEAFFGQGTRLTVV.

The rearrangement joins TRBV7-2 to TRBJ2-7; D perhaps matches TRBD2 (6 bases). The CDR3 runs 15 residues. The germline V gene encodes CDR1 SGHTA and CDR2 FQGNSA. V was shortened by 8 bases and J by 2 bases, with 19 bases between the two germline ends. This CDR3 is CASRPAGVPTYEQYF. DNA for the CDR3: TGTGCCAGCCGGCCAGCGGGCGTACCAACCTACGAGCAGTACTTC.

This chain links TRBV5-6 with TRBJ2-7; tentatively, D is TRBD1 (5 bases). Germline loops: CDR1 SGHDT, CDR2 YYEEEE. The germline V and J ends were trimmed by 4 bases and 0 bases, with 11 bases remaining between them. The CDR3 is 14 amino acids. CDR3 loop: CASSLGHFSYEQYF. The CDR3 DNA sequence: TGTGCCAGCAGCCTCGGACACTTCTCCTACGAGCAGTACTTC.

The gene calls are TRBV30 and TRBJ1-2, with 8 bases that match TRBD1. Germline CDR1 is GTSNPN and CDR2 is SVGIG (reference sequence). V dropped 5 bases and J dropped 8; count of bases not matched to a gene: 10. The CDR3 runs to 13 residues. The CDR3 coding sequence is TGTGCCTGGGGCGCGGGACAGGCACGCGGCTACACCTTC. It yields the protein CAWGAGQARGYTF.

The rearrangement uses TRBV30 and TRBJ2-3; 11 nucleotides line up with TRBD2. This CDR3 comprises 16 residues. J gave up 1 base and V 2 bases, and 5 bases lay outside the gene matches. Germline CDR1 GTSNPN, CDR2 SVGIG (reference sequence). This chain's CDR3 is CAWSQGSGGGTDTQYF. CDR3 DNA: TGTGCCTGGAGTCAAGGTAGCGGGGGGGGCACAGATACGCAGTATTTT.